This TCR beta chain was sequenced for a study of T cell responses to AZD1222 COVID-19 vaccine. About this clone itself: What it binds is not known.

Study-wide points: Females outnumbered males among donors, who were mostly white British; clonal diversity was possibly underestimated. Compared with day 0, the breadth and depth of the Spike-specific TCR repertoire rose significantly after two doses of AZD1222. Baseline testing showed seropositivity in only six AZD1222 recipients. With dominance at 160-218 and 743-854, vaccine-associated CD4 TCRs spanned spike.

This CDR3 has 13 residues. Trimming stripped 3 bases from V and 6 bases from J, with 10 bases between. Germline-derived CDR1 and CDR2 are MNHEY and SMNVEV (reference sequence). Some clones are missing from TCRdb's copy, which holds only in-frame ones; the method was immunoSEQ multiplex PCR. The sample has about 110,000 clones; around 87% are singletons. This specimen was peripheral blood, taken 28 days after the second AZD1222 dose. The source of this sequence is an adult who received the AZD1222 COVID-19 vaccine. The rearrangement joins TRBV27 to TRBJ2-3; D is possibly TRBD1 (6 bases). CDR3 amino acids: CASSFLQGDTQYF. CDR3 sequence (DNA): TGTGCCAGCAGTTTTTTACAGGGCGATACGCAGTATTTT.